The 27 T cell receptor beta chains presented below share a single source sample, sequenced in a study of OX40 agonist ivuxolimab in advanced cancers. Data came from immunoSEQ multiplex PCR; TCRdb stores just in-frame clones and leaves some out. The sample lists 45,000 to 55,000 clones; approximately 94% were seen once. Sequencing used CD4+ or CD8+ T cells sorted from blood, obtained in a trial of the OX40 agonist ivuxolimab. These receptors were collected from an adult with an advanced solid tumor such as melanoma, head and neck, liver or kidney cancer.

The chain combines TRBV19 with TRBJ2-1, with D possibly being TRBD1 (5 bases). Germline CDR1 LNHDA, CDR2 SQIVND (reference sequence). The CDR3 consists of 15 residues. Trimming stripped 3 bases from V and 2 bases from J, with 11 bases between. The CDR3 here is CASSILGETYNEQFF. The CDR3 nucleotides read TGTGCCAGTAGTATTTTAGGGGAAACCTACAATGAGCAGTTCTTC.

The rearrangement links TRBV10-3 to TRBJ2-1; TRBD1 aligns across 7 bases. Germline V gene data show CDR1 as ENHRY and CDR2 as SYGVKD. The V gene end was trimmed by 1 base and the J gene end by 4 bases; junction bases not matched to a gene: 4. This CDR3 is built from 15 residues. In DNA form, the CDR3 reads TGTGCCATCAGTGAGTTCAGGACAGGTTACAATGAGCAGTTCTTC. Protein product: CAISEFRTGYNEQFF.

Written as DNA, the CDR3 is TGTGCCAGCAGCTTTTATTCGTCCGCACAAGATACGCAGTATTTT. This sequence encodes CASSFYSSAQDTQYF. The chain uses TRBV11-2 and TRBJ2-3; no firm D call. The length of the CDR3 is 15 residues. Per germline, CDR1 SGHAT and CDR2 FQNNGV. Deletions cut 3 bases from V and 5 bases from J, with 15 bases between.

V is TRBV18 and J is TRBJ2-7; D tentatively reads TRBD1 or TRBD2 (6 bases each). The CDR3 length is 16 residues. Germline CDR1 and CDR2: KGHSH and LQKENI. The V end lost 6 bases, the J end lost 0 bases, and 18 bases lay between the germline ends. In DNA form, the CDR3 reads TGTGCCAGCTCTCCTCCTGGGGGGCCTAACTCCTACGAGCAGTACTTC. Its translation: CASSPPGGPNSYEQYF.

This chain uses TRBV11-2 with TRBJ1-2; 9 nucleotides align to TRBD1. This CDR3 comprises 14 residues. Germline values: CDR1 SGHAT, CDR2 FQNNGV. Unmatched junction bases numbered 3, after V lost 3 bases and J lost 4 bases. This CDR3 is CASSFPGQGYGYTF. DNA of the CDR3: TGTGCCAGCAGCTTCCCGGGACAGGGCTATGGCTACACCTTC.

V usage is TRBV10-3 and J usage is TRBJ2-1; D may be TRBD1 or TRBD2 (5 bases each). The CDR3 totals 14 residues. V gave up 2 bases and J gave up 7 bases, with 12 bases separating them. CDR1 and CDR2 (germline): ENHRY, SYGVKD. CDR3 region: CAISEQGEWNEQFF. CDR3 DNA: TGTGCCATCAGTGAGCAAGGGGAGTGGAATGAGCAGTTCTTC.

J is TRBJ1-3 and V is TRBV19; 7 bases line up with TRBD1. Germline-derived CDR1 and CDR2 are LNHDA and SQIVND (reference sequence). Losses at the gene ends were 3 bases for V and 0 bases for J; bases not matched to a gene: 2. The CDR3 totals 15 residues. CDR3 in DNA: TGTGCCAGTAGTATGGGACAGTTCTCTGGAAACACCATATATTTT. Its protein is CASSMGQFSGNTIYF.

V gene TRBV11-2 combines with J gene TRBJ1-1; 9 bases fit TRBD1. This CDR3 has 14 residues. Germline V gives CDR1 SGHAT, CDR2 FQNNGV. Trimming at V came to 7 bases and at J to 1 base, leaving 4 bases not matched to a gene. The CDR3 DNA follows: TGTGCCAGCACCGAACAGGGGGCGAACACTGAAGCTTTCTTT. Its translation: CASTEQGANTEAFF.

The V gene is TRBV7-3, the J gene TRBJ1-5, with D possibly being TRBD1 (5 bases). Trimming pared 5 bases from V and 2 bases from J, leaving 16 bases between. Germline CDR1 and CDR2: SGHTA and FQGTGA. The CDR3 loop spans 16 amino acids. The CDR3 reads CASSPTWGGCNQPQHF. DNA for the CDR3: TGTGCCAGCAGCCCAACCTGGGGGGGTTGCAATCAGCCCCAGCATTTT.

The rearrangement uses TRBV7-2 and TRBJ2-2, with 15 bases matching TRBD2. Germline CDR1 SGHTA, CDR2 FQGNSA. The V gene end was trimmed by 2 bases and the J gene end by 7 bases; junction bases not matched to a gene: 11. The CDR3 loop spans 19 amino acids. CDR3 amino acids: CASSLNPGLAGGPDGELFF. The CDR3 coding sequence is TGTGCCAGCAGCTTAAATCCCGGACTAGCGGGAGGGCCCGACGGGGAGCTGTTTTTT.

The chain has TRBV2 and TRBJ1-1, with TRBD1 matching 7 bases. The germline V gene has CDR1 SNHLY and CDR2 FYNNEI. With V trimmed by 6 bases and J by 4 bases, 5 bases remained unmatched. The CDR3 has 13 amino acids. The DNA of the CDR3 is TGTGCCAGCAGCTTGACAGGGACCACTGAAGCTTTCTTT. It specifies CASSLTGTTEAFF.

The CDR3 DNA reads TGCGCCAGCAGCCAAGATGCGGGGGCGTCCTACGAGCAGTACTTC. This gives the protein CASSQDAGASYEQYF. The chain links TRBV4-3 to TRBJ2-7, with a weak D call TRBD2 (7 bases). The V gene lost 0 bases and the J gene lost 1 base, with 10 bases spanning the gap. The CDR3 sequence is 15 residues long. The germline V gene has CDR1 LGHNA and CDR2 YSLEER.

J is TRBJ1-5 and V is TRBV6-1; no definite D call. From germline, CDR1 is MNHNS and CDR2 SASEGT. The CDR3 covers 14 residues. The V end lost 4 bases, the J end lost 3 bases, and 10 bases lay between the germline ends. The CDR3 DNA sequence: TGTGCCAGCAGTGGTGCACGGTCCAATCAGCCCCAGCATTTT. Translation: CASSGARSNQPQHF.

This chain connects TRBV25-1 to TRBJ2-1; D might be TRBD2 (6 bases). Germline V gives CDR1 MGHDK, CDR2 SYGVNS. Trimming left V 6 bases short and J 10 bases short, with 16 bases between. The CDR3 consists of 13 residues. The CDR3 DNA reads TGTGCCAGCAGCACCCAGGTTGGAGGGGAGCAGTTCTTC. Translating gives CASSTQVGGEQFF. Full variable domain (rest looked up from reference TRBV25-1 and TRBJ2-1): EADIYQTPRYLVIGTGKKITLECSQTMGHDKMYWYQQDPGMELHLIHYSYGVNSTEKGDLSSESTVSRIRTEHFPLTLESARPSHTSQYLCASSTQVGGEQFFGPGTRLTVL.

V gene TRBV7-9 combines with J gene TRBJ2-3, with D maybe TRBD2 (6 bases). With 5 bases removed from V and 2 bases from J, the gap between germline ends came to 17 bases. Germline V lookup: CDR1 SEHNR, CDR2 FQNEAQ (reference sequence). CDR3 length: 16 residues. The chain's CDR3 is CASSAGTLVVTDTQYF. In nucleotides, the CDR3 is TGTGCCAGCAGCGCGGGGACGCTAGTAGTCACAGATACGCAGTATTTT.

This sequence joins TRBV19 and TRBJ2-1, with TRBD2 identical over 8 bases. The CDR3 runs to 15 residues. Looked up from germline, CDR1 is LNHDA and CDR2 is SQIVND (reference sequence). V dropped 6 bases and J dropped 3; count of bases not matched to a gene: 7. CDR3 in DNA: TGTGCCAGTAGACAAACTAGCGGTTACTACAATGAGCAGTTCTTC. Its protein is CASRQTSGYYNEQFF.

CDR3 DNA sequence: TGTGCCAGCAGTGACCCGGGAAAGAACTATGGCTACACCTTC. Translation: CASSDPGKNYGYTF. The chain employs TRBV25-1 and TRBJ1-2; no clear D gene. The V and J ends lost 3 bases and 2 bases respectively, with 10 bases between them. This CDR3 region has 14 residues. Per germline, CDR1 MGHDK and CDR2 SYGVNS.

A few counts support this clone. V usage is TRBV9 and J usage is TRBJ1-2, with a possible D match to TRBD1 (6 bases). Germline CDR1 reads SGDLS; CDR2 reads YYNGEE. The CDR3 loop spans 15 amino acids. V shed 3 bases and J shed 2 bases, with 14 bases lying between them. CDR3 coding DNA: TGTGCCAGCAGCGGGGGAGGGGGACAAAACTATGGCTACACCTTC. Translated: CASSGGGGQNYGYTF. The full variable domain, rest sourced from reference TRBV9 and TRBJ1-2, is DSGVTQTPKHLITATGQRVTLRCSPRSGDLSVYWYQQSLDQGLQFLIQYYNGEERAKGNILERFSAQQFPDLHSELNLSSLELGDSALYFCASSGGGGQNYGYTFGSGTRLTVV.

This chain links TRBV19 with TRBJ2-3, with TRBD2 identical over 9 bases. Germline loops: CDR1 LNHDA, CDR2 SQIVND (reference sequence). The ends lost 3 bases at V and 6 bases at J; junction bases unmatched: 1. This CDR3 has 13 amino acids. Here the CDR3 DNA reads TGTGCCAGTAGTATCCTAGCGGGGGATACGCAGTATTTT. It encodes CASSILAGDTQYF.

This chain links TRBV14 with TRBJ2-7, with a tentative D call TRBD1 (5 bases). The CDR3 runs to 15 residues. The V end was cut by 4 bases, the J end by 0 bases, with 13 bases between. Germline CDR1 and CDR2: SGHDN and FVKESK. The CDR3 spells CASSLPGSSSYEQYF. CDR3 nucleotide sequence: TGTGCCAGCAGCCTACCAGGGTCCAGCTCCTACGAGCAGTACTTC.

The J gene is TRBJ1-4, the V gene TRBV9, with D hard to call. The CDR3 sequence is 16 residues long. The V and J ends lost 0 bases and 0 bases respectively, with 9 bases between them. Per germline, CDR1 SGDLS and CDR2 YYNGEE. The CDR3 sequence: CASSVVGNPTNEKLFF. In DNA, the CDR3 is TGTGCCAGCAGCGTAGTAGGGAACCCAACTAATGAAAAACTGTTTTTT.

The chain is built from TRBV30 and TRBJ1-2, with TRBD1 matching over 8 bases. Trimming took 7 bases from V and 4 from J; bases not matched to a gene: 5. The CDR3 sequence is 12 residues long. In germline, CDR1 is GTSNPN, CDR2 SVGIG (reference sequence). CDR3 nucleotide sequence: TGTGCCTTGACAGGGGTGGGCTATGGCTACACCTTC. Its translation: CALTGVGYGYTF. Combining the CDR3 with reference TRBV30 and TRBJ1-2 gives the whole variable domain SQTIHQWPATLVQPVGSPLSLECTVEGTSNPNLYWYRQAAGRGLQLLFYSVGIGQISSEVPQNLSASRPQDRQFILSSKKLLLSDSGFYLCALTGVGYGYTFGSGTRLTVV.

CDR3 protein: CASGGPYNEQFF. The DNA for the CDR3 is TGTGCCAGTGGGGGGCCCTACAATGAGCAGTTCTTC. This chain links TRBV7-9 with TRBJ2-1; D possibly uses TRBD1 or TRBD2 (6 bases each). V was cut by 9 bases and J by 2 bases, with 8 bases left in between. Per germline, CDR1 SEHNR and CDR2 FQNEAQ (reference sequence). CDR3 length equals 12 residues.

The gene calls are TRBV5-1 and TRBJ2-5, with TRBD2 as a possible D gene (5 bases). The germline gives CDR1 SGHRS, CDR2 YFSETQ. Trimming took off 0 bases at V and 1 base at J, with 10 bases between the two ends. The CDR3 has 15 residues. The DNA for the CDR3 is TGCGCCAGCAGCTTGGCAGGACTTGTCCAAGAGACCCAGTACTTC. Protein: CASSLAGLVQETQYF.

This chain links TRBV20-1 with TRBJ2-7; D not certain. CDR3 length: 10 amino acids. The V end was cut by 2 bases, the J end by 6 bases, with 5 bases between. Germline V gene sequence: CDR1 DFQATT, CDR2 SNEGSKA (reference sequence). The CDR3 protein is CSARWGEQYF. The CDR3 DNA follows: TGCAGTGCTAGATGGGGCGAGCAGTACTTC.

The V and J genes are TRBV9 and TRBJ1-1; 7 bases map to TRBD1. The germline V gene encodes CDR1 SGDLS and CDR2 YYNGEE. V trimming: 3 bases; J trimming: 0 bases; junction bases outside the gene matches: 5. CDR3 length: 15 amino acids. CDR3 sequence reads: CASSGRQGLNTEAFF. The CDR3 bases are TGTGCCAGCAGCGGACGACAGGGTTTGAACACTGAAGCTTTCTTT.

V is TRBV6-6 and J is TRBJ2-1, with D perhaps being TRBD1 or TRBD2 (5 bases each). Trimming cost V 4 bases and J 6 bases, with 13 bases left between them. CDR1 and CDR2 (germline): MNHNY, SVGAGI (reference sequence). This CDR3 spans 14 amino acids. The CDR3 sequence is CASSLSRGVNEQFF. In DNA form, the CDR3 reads TGTGCCAGCAGTTTATCGAGGGGAGTCAATGAGCAGTTCTTC.